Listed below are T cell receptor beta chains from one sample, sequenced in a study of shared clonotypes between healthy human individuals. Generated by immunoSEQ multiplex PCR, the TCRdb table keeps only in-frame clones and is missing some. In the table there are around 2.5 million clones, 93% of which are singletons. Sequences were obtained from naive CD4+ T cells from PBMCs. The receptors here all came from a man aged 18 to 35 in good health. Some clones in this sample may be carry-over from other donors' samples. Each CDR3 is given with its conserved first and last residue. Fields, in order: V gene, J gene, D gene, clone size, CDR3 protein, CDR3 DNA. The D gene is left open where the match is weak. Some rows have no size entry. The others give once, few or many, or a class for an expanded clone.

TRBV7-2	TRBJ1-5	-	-	CASSLVGGAFQPQHF	TGTGCCAGCAGCTTAGTCGGGGGGGCATTTCAGCCCCAGCATTTT
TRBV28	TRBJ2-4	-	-	CASRPQDLAKNIQYF	TGTGCCAGCAGACCACAGGACCTAGCCAAAAACATTCAGTACTTC
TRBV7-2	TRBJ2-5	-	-	CASSQSIRQDPGAETQYF	TGTGCCAGCAGCCAAAGTATTAGACAGGACCCGGGAGCAGAGACCCAGTACTTC
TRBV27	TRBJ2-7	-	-	CASSLIRAGYEQYF	TGTGCCAGCAGTTTAATACGGGCGGGCTACGAGCAGTACTTC
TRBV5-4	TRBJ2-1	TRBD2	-	CASRLAGGFQDEQFF	TGTGCCAGCAGGCTAGCGGGAGGGTTTCAGGATGAGCAGTTCTTC
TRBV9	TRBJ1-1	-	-	CASSVDRSSNTEAFF	TGTGCCAGCAGCGTAGATCGAAGTTCTAACACTGAAGCTTTCTTT
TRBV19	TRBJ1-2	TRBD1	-	CASIRTGEFVYTF	TGTGCCAGTATAAGGACAGGGGAGTTTGTCTACACCTTC
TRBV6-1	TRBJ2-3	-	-	CASSEAAGQYTDTQYF	TGTGCCAGCAGTGAAGCCGCGGGACAGTACACAGATACGCAGTATTTT
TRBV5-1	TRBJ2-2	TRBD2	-	CASSSGGLATNTGELFF	TGCGCCAGCAGCTCCGGTGGACTAGCGACGAACACCGGGGAGCTGTTTTTT
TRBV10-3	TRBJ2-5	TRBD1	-	CAARPGQGSETQYF	TGTGCCGCGAGACCGGGACAGGGGTCCGAGACCCAGTACTTC
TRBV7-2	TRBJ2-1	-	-	CASLLQGGPSYNEQFF	TGTGCCAGCCTCCTACAGGGCGGGCCCTCCTACAATGAGCAGTTCTTC
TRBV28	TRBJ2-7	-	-	CASSTTGSLYEQYF	TGTGCCAGCAGTACCACAGGGTCTCTCTACGAGCAGTACTTC
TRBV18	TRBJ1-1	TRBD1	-	CASSPVEGAPNTEAFF	TGTGCCAGCTCACCAGTCGAGGGGGCCCCTAACACTGAAGCTTTCTTT
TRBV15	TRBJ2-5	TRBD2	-	CATSRTSVSLQETQYF	TGTGCCACCAGCAGAACTAGCGTAAGCCTACAAGAGACCCAGTACTTC
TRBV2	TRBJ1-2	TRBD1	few	CASSAGGYGYTF	TGTGCCAGCAGTGCAGGGGGCTATGGCTACACCTTC
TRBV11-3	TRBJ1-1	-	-	CASSLDTTKRTFF	TGTGCCAGCAGCTTGGATACTACGAAGCGGACTTTCTTT
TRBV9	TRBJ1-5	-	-	CASSVGSGNQPQHF	TGTGCCAGCAGCGTGGGGTCCGGGAATCAGCCCCAGCATTTT
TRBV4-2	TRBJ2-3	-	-	CASKEDTQYF	TGTGCCAGCAAGGAAGATACGCAGTATTTT